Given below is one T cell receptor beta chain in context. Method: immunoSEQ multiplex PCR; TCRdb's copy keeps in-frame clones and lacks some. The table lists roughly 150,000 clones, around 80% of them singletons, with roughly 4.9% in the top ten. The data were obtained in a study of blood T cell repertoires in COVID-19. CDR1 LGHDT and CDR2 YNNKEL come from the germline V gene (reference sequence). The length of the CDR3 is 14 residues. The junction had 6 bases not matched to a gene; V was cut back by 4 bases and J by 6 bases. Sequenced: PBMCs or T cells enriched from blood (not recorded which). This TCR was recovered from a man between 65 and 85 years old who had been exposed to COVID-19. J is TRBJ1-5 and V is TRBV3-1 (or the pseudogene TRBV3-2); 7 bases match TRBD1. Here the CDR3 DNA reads TGTGCCAGCAGCCCCATGACAGGGACTCAGCCCCAGCATTTT. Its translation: CASSPMTGTQPQHF.